The source of this T cell receptor (beta chain) is a study of cytomegalovirus exposure and HLA in healthy donors. A note on this clone: Its antigen is currently unknown.

Regarding the study as a whole: HLA allele associations emerged for around 15,000 TCR beta sequences in a later analysis, at 0.05 false discovery rate.

Use of 60 Vbeta and 13 Jbeta primers characterized the PCR. Authors' analysis steps: Around 10 million of the about 80 million unique TCR beta chains counted in a later analysis were shared. The protocol was immunoSEQ multiplex PCR, while the TCRdb copy is restricted to in-frame clones and leaves out a portion. V, J and clone size are those of that table, while D and trimming were read from the DNA. The sample yields some 66,000 clones, about 80% seen once. Sequencing was done on a sample of PBMCs. The clonotype comes from a man between 60 and 75 years old in good health and CMV-seropositive.

This CDR3 is CSGGTGNTEAFF. The CDR3 DNA is TGCAGCGGGGGGACAGGGAACACTGAAGCTTTCTTT. The chain has TRBV29-1 and TRBJ1-1; 8 bases agree with TRBD1. The CDR3 extends over 12 amino acids. Germline V gene sequence: CDR1 SQVTM, CDR2 ANQGSEA. J was trimmed by 1 base and V by 7 bases; bases with no gene match: 2.